Listed here is a single T cell receptor (beta chain). Its antigen remains unidentified. As to time point: after dendritic cell vaccination, including at tumor progression/relapse. PBMC were collected before vaccination, two weeks after the third vaccination, and at progression. Germline loops: CDR1 SGHTS, CDR2 YDEGEE. Germline trimming cut 0 bases from V and 3 bases from J; bases unmatched to any gene: 7. There are 17 residues in the CDR3. This entry belongs to a study of glioma-infiltrating T cells after dendritic cell vaccination. Study-wide context: Three intradermal dendritic cell vaccine injections were given every two weeks. Study results and caveats: The cohort had few patients with full blood and tumor sets.

TCRdb's copy holds only in-frame clones and misses some; the assay was immunoSEQ multiplex PCR. The sample carries about 91,000 clones, roughly four fifths recorded once. The specimen was blood, collected after dendritic cell vaccination. The source is a human donor with glioblastoma. The chain carries TRBV5-8 and TRBJ2-1; 9 bases map to TRBD1. The CDR3 region has the DNA TGTGCCAGCAGCTTGGTACCGACAGGGGGAGGCTACAATGAGCAGTTCTTC. Translated, it gives CASSLVPTGGGYNEQFF.